The next 10 T cell receptor beta chains were all read from a single sample in a study of blood T cell repertoires in COVID-19. Sequenced by immunoSEQ multiplex PCR; TCRdb stores in-frame clones only, minus some. The table lists more than 200,000 clones, more than 85% of them singletons. Sequenced sample: peripheral blood. These receptors all come from a woman between 45 and 60 years old with COVID-19, enrolled during active disease.

The chain recombines TRBV5-8 with TRBJ2-3; D remains unclear. The CDR3 runs to 13 residues. Germline lookup yields CDR1 SGHTS and CDR2 YDEGEE. The germline V and J ends were trimmed by 4 bases and 1 base, with 7 bases remaining between them. CDR3 DNA: TGTGCCAGCAGCCCACACGGCACAGATACGCAGTATTTT. Protein sequence: CASSPHGTDTQYF. Combining the CDR3 with reference TRBV5-8 and TRBJ2-3 gives the whole variable domain EAGVTQSPTHLIKTRGQQATLRCSPISGHTSVYWYQQALGLGLQFLLWYDEGEERNRGNFPPRFSGRQFPNYSSELNVNALELEDSALYLCASSPHGTDTQYFGPGTRLTVL.

The chain couples TRBV6-2 or TRBV6-3 to TRBJ2-3, with TRBD2 matching over 14 bases. V shed 5 bases, J shed 9 bases, and the junction held 10 bases outside the gene matches. The CDR3 has 16 amino acids. Germline lookup yields CDR1 MNHEY and CDR2 SVGEGT. The CDR3 region has the DNA TGTGCCAGCAGTCGCTCGACTAGCGGGGGGGCCGAGACGCAGTATTTT. Amino acids: CASSRSTSGGAETQYF.

The CDR3 coding sequence is TGTGCCAGCAGCCCGGATATTGGCCAGGGCACAGATACGCAGTATTTT. Protein product: CASSPDIGQGTDTQYF. The gene calls are TRBV5-6 and TRBJ2-3, with D uncertain. Trimming removed 4 bases at V and 1 base at J, with 16 bases between. Germline V gives CDR1 SGHDT, CDR2 YYEEEE. The CDR3 length is 16 residues.

The V gene is TRBV9, the J gene TRBJ2-3; 9 nucleotides agree with TRBD2. The V and J ends lost 2 bases and 4 bases, in that order; junction bases with no gene match: 8. Germline loops: CDR1 SGDLS, CDR2 YYNGEE. The CDR3 has 16 residues. CDR3 loop: CASSVLAGFVSDTQYF. The CDR3 region has the DNA TGTGCCAGCAGCGTTCTAGCGGGGTTCGTATCAGATACGCAGTATTTT.

The rearrangement links TRBV30 to TRBJ1-2, with 11 bases matching TRBD1. V shed 1 base, J shed 2 bases, and the junction held 0 bases outside the gene matches. The CDR3 totals 14 residues. Germline CDR1 reads GTSNPN; CDR2 reads SVGIG (reference sequence). The CDR3 DNA reads as TGTGCCTGGAGTGGGGACAGGGGGAACTATGGCTACACCTTC. Protein: CAWSGDRGNYGYTF.

This clone was counted at least ten times. The chain is built from TRBV5-6 and TRBJ2-3, with D maybe TRBD1 (6 bases). The germline V and J ends were trimmed by 7 bases and 3 bases, with 9 bases remaining between them. The CDR3 extends over 12 amino acids. Germline lookup yields CDR1 SGHDT and CDR2 YYEEEE. The CDR3 bases are TGTGCCAGCGGGGGCAGGACAGATACGCAGTATTTT. This gives the protein CASGGRTDTQYF.

The genes are TRBV6-5 and TRBJ1-1, with D unclear. Germline V CDR1 and CDR2: MNHEY, SVGAGI. The ends were cut back, 6 bases at V and 6 bases at J, with 20 bases in the middle. The CDR3 is made up of 15 amino acids. The chain's CDR3 is CASRKEGIGYPEAFF. The CDR3 DNA sequence: TGTGCCAGCAGGAAGGAGGGCATCGGGTATCCTGAAGCTTTCTTT.

The V and J genes are TRBV19 and TRBJ2-2; 9 bases are a match to TRBD1. CDR1 is LNHDA, CDR2 SQIVND, per germline (reference sequence). The V segment lost 3 bases and the J segment 1 base; nucleotides outside the gene matches: 6. The CDR3 is 17 residues long. CDR3 region: CASSMNRGPLNTGELFF. In DNA form, the CDR3 reads TGTGCCAGTAGTATGAACAGGGGGCCCCTGAACACCGGGGAGCTGTTTTTT.

In DNA, the CDR3 is TGTGCCAGCAGTCCGCCGGCGAGGGGGAAATACGAGCAGTACGTC. Its protein product is CASSPPARGKYEQYV. This rearrangement joins TRBV6-5 to TRBJ2-7; tentatively, D is TRBD1 (6 bases). Trimming cost V 5 bases and J 4 bases, with 18 bases left between them. Germline V gives CDR1 MNHEY, CDR2 SVGAGI. This CDR3 region has 15 residues.

The chain joins TRBV6-5 to TRBJ1-2; tentatively, D is TRBD1 (6 bases). The CDR3 has 14 amino acids. Trimming removed 5 bases from V and 6 bases from J, with 16 bases in between. CDR1 and CDR2 from the germline V gene are MNHEY and SVGAGI. For the CDR3, the DNA is TGTGCCAGCAGTCCTCCGGGGGGGGCGGATGGCTACACCTTC. Protein: CASSPPGGADGYTF.